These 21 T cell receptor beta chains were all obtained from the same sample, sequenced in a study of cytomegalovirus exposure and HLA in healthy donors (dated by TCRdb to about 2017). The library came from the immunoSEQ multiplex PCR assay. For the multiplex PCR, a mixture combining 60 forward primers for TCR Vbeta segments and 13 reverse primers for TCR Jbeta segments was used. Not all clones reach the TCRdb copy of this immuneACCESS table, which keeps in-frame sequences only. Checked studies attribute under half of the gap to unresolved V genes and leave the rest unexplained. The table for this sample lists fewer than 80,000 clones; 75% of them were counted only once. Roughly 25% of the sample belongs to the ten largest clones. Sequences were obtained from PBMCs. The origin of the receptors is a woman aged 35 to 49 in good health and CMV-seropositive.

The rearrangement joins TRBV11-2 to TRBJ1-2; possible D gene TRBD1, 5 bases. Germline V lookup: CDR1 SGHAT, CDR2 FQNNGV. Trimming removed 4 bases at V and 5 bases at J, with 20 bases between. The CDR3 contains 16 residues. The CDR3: CASSWPGGSGGYGYTF. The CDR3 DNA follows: TGTGCCAGCAGCTGGCCCGGGGGGTCCGGGGGGTATGGCTACACCTTC.

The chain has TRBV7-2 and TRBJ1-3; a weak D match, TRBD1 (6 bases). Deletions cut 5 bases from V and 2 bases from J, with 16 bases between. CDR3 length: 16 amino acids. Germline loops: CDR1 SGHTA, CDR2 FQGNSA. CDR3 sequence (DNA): TGTGCCAGCAGCCGCCAAAGGGGACAAACTGGAAACACCATATATTTT. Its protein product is CASSRQRGQTGNTIYF.

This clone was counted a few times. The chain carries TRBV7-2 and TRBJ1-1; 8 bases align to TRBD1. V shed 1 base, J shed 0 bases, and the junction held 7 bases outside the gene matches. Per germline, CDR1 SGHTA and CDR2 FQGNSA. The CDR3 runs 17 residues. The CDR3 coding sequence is TGTGCCAGCAGCTTAGGTAGACAGGGGAGGATGAACACTGAAGCTTTCTTT. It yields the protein CASSLGRQGRMNTEAFF.

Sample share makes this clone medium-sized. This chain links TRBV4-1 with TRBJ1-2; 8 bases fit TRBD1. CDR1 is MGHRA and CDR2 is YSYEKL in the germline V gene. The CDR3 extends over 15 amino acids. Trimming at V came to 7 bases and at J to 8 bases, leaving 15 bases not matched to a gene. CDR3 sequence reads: CASTTIQGALEGYTF. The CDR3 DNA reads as TGCGCCAGCACCACCATTCAGGGGGCGTTGGAAGGCTACACCTTC.

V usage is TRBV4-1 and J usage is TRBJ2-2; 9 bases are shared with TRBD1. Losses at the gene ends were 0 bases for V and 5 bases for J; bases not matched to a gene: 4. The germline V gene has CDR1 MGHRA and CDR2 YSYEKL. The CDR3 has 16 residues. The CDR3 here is CASSQDRDRATGELFF. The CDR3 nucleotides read TGCGCCAGCAGCCAAGATCGGGACAGGGCAACCGGGGAGCTGTTTTTT.

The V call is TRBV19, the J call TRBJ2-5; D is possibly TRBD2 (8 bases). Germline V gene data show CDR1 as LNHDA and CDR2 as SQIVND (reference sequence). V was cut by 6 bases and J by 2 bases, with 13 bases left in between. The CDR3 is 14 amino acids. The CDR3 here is CASSRGGQQETQYF. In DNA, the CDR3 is TGTGCCAGTAGCCGGGGGGGACAGCAAGAGACCCAGTACTTC. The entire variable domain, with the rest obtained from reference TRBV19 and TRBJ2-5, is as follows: DGGITQSPKYLFRKEGQNVTLSCEQNLNHDAMYWYRQDPGQGLRLIYYSQIVNDFQKGDIAEGYSVSREKKESFPLTVTSAQKNPTAFYLCASSRGGQQETQYFGPGTRLLVL.

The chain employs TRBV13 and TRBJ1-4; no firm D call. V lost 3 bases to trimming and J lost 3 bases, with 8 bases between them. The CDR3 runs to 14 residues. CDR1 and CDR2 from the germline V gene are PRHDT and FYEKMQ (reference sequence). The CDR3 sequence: CASSFRTANEKLFF. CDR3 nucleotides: TGTGCCAGCAGCTTTAGAACAGCTAATGAAAAACTGTTTTTT.

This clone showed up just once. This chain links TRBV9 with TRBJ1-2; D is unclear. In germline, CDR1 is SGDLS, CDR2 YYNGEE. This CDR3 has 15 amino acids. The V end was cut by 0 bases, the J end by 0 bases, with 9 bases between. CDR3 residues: CASSVEGGTNYGYTF. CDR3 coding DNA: TGTGCCAGCAGCGTAGAGGGAGGTACTAACTATGGCTACACCTTC.

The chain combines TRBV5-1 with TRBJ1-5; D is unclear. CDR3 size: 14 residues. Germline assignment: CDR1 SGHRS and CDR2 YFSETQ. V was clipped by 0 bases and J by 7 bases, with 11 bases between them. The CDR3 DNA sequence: TGCGCCAGCAGCTTGGGGGAGACGGGCCAGCCCCAGCATTTT. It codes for CASSLGETGQPQHF.

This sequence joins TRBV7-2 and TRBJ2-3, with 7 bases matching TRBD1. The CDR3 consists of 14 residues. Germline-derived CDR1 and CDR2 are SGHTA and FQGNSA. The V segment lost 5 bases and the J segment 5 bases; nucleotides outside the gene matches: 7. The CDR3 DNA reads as TGTGCCAGCAGCCGTAGACAGGGCCAAGATACGCAGTATTTT. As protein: CASSRRQGQDTQYF.

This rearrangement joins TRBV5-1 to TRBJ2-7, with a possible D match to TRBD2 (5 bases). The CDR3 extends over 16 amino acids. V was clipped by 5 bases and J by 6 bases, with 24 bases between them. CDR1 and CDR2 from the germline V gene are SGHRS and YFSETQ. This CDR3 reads CASRSGGQGWMSEQYF. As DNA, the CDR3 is TGCGCCAGCAGATCCGGCGGGCAAGGGTGGATGTCCGAGCAGTACTTC.

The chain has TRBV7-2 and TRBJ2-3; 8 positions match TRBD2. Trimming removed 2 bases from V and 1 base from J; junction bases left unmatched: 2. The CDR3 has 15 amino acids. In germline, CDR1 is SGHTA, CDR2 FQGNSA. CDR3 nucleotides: TGTGCCAGCAGCTTACGGGGGGGAGGCACAGATACGCAGTATTTT. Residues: CASSLRGGGTDTQYF. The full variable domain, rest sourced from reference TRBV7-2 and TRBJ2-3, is GAGVSQSPSNKVTEKGKDVELRCDPISGHTALYWYRQSLGQGLEFLIYFQGNSAPDKSGLPSDRFSAERTGGSVSTLTIQRTQQEDSAVYLCASSLRGGGTDTQYFGPGTRLTVL.

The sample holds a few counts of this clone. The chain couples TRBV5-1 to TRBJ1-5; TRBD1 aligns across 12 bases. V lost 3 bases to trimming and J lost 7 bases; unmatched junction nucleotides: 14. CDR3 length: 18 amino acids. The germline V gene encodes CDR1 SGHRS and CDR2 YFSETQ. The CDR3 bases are TGCGCCAGCAGCTGCGATAAGATGACCGGGACAGGGGGCCAGCCCCAGCATTTT. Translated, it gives CASSCDKMTGTGGQPQHF.

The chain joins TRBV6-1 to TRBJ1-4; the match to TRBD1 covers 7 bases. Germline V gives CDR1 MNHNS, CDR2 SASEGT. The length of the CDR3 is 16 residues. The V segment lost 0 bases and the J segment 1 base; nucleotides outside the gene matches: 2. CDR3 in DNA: TGTGCCAGCAGTGAAGCAACAGGGGTAACTAATGAAAAACTGTTTTTT. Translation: CASSEATGVTNEKLFF.

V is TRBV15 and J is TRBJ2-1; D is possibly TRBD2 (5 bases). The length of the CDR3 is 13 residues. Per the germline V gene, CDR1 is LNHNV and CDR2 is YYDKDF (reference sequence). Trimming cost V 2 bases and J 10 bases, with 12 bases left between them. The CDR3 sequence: CATSRLEGREQFF. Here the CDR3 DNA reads TGTGCCACCAGCAGACTCGAGGGTAGGGAGCAGTTCTTC.

CDR3 nucleotides: TGTGCCAGCAGCTTAGCGGTCCTAAGCACAGATACGCAGTATTTT. This translates into CASSLAVLSTDTQYF. The chain employs TRBV11-2 and TRBJ2-3; D unclear. The germline gives CDR1 SGHAT, CDR2 FQNNGV. With 1 base removed from V and 0 bases from J, the gap between germline ends came to 8 bases. CDR3 length: 15 residues.

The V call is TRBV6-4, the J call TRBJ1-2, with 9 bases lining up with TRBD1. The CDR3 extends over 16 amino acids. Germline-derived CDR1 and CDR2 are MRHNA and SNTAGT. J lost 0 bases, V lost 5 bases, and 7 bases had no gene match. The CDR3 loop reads CASSPGQGTANYGYTF. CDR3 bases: TGTGCCAGCAGTCCGGGACAGGGTACAGCTAACTATGGCTACACCTTC.

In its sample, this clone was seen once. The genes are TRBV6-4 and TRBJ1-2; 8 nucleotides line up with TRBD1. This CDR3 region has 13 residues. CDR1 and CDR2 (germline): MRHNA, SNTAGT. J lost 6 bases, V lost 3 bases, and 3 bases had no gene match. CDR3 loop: CASSETGEDGYTF. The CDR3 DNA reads TGTGCCAGCAGTGAGACAGGGGAAGATGGCTACACCTTC.

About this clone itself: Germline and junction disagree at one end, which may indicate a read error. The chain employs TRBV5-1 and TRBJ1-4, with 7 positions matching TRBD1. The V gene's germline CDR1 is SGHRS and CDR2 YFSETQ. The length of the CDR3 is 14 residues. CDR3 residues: CASSLGTGNEKPFF. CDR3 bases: TGCGCCAGCAGCTTGGGGACAGGAAATGAAAAACCGTTTTTT.

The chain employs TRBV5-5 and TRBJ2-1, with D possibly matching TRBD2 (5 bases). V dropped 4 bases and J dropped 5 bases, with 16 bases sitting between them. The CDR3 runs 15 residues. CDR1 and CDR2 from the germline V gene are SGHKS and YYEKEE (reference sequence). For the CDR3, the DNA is TGTGCCAGCAGCCCATTGGAGCGGCCTGACAATGAGCAGTTCTTC. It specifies CASSPLERPDNEQFF.

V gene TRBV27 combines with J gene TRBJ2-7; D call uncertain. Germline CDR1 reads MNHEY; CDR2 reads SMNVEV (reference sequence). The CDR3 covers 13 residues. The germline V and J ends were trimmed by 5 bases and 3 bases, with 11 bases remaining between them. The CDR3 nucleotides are TGTGCCAGCAGTAGGAACTCGGGCTACGAGCAGTACTTC. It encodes CASSRNSGYEQYF.